The T cell receptor beta chain under discussion was sequenced for a study of siplizumab effects on memory and regulatory T cells. Study at large: Mixed lymphocyte reactions were matched in twos, containing siplizumab at about 0.97 ug/mL or lacking drug. Broader study findings: Roughly 75-95% of dividing CD4+ or CD8+ clones were without an attributable naive or memory phenotype.

Trimming stripped 4 bases from V and 0 bases from J, with 6 bases between. Germline CDR1 and CDR2: MNHEY and SMNVEV (reference sequence). There are 13 residues in the CDR3. This table comes from immunoSEQ multiplex PCR, and its TCRdb copy is limited to in-frame clones, with some not included. Altogether roughly 11,000 clones are present, around 43% being singletons, with the ten largest covering 35% to 40%. Turning to this clone: No antigen is known for it.

Kept together in coculture, the mixed lymphocyte reaction cells spent 6 days at 37°C. The chain is built from TRBV27 and TRBJ1-1, with a weak D call TRBD1 (5 bases). The receptor's source is a human donor in good health; the cells came from an allogeneic mixed lymphocyte reaction. Some clones in this sample may be carry-over from other donors' samples. Sequencing input: CFSE-low (dividing) CD8+ T cells sorted from an allogeneic mixed lymphocyte reaction. The CDR3 region is CASSWGMNTEAFF. The CDR3 DNA follows: TGTGCCAGCAGTTGGGGCATGAACACTGAAGCTTTCTTT.